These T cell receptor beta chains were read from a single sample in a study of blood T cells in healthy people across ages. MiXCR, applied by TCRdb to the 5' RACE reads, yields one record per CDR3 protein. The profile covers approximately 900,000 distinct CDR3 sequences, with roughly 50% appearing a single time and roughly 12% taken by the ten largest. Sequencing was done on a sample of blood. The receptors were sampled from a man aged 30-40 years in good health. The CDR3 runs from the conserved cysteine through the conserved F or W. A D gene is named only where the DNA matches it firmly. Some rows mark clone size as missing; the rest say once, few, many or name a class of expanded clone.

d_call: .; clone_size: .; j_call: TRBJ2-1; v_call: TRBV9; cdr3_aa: CASSVERAYNEQFF; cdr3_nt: TGTGCCAGCAGCGTAGAAAGGGCTTACAATGAGCAGTTCTTC
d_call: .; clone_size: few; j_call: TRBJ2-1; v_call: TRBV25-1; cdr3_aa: CASSGYGVRGPYNEQFF; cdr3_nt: TGTGCCAGCAGTGGTTACGGGGTCCGCGGACCCTACAATGAGCAGTTCTTC
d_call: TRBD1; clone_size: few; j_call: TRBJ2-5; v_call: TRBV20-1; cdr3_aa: CSAMTGEVVETQYF; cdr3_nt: TGCAGTGCCATGACAGGGGAGGTGGTAGAGACCCAGTACTTC
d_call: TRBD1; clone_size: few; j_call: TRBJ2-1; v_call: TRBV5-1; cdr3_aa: CASSFGTGIHNEQFF; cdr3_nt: TGCGCCAGCAGCTTCGGGACAGGGATCCACAATGAGCAGTTCTTC
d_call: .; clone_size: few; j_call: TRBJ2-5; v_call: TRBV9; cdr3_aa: CASSVVGGLETQYF; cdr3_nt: TGTGCCAGCAGCGTAGTCGGGGGTTTAGAGACCCAGTACTTC
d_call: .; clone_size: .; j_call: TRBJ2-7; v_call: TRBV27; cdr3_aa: CASSYRQESYEQYF; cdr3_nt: TGTGCCAGCAGTTATCGGCAGGAAAGCTACGAGCAGTACTTC
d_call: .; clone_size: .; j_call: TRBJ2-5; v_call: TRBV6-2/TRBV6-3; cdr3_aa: CASSLRSAPPGTQYF; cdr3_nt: TGTGCCAGCAGCCTCAGGTCGGCACCACCAGGGACCCAGTACTTC
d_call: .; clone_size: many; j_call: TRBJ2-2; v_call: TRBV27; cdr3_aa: CASAGISTGELFF; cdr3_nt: TGTGCCAGCGCGGGGATCAGCACCGGGGAGCTGTTTTTT
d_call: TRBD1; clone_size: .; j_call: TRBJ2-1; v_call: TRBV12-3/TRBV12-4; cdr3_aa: CASRRQGMNEQFF; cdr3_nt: TGTGCCAGCAGACGACAGGGTATGAATGAGCAGTTCTTC
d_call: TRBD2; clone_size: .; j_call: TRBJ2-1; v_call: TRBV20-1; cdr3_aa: CSARDGAGVTNEQFF; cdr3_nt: TGCAGTGCTAGAGACGGAGCGGGGGTCACAAATGAGCAGTTCTTC
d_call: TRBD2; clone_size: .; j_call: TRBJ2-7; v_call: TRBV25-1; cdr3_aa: CASSGEWNSGGPYEQYF; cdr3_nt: TGTGCCAGCAGTGGGGAGTGGAATAGCGGGGGACCCTACGAGCAGTACTTC
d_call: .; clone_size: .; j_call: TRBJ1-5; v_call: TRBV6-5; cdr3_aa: CASSTTYGGGQPQHF; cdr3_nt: TGTGCCAGCAGTACTACATATGGGGGGGGACAGCCCCAGCATTTT
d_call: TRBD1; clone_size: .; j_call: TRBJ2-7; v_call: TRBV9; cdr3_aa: CASSPDRDFFYEQYF; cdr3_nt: TGTGCCAGCAGCCCGGACAGGGACTTCTTCTACGAGCAGTACTTC
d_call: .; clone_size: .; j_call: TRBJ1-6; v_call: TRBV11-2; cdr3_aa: CASSFPGRINSPLHF; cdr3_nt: TGTGCCAGCAGCTTCCCGGGACGGATTAATTCACCCCTCCACTTT
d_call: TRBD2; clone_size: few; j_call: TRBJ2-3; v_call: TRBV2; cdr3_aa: CASRRGTSGGASTDTQYF; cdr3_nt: TGTGCCAGCAGAAGAGGGACTAGCGGGGGGGCTAGCACAGATACGCAGTATTTT
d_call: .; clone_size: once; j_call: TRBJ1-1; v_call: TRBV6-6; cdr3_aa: CASTPQENTEAFF; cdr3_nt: TGTGCCAGCACCCCACAGGAGAACACTGAAGCTTTCTTT
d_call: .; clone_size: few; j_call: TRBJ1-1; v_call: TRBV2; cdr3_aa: CASSVVLQSGGEAFF; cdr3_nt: TGTGCCAGCAGTGTTGTCCTTCAGTCCGGTGGGGAAGCTTTCTTT
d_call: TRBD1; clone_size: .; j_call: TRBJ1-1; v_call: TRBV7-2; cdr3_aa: CASSYMTGNLFTEAFF; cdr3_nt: TGTGCCAGCAGCTATATGACAGGGAATCTTTTCACTGAAGCTTTCTTT
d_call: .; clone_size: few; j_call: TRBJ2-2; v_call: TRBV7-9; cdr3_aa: CASSRGEYTGELFF; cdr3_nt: TGTGCCAGCTCCAGGGGGGAGTACACCGGGGAGCTGTTTTTT
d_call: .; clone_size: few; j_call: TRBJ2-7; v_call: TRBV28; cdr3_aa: CASGQAYEQYF; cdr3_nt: TGTGCCAGCGGGCAGGCCTACGAGCAGTACTTC
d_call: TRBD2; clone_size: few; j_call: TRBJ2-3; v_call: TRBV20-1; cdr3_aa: CSATRTSGDTDTQYF; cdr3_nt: TGCAGTGCCACTCGGACTAGCGGGGATACAGATACGCAGTATTTT
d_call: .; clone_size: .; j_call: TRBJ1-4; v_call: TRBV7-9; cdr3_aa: CASSYAGPTNEKLFF; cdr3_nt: TGTGCCAGCAGTTACGCAGGTCCAACTAATGAAAAACTGTTTTTT